What follows are 27 T cell receptor beta chains derived from one specimen sequenced in a study of shared clonotypes between healthy human individuals. Positive CCR7 selection of CD45RO-negative cells yielded the naive CD8 cells, and terminally differentiated effector memory CD45RA+ cells were excluded. Here immunoSEQ multiplex PCR was the method, and the copy in TCRdb shows in-frame clones only, minus some. The table lists approximately 740,000 clones, around 92% of them singletons. The sequenced material came from naive CD8+ T cells sorted from blood. All receptors derive from a man aged 25 to 40 in good health.

The rearrangement uses TRBV5-1 and TRBJ2-5; D is unresolved. Germline V gene sequence: CDR1 SGHRS, CDR2 YFSETQ. The CDR3 totals 17 residues. V was shortened by 0 bases and J by 4 bases, with 19 bases between the two germline ends. DNA for the CDR3: TGCGCCAGCAGCTTGGTAGAGACCCGACGGGTTGGAGAGACCCAGTACTTC. Amino acids: CASSLVETRRVGETQYF.

The chain uses TRBV9 and TRBJ2-7, with D unresolved. Germline values: CDR1 SGDLS, CDR2 YYNGEE. The CDR3 has 15 amino acids. Trimming stripped 4 bases from V and 0 bases from J, with 14 bases between. The CDR3 region has the DNA TGTGCCAGCAGCCCCGAAGGACGAAGCTCCTACGAGCAGTACTTC. Amino acids: CASSPEGRSSYEQYF.

The CDR3 nucleotides read TGTGCCAGCTCACCACGATCGGAGGGGGGGCCCGGACTATCCTACGAGCAGTACTTC. As protein: CASSPRSEGGPGLSYEQYF. V usage is TRBV18 and J usage is TRBJ2-7; perhaps TRBD2 as D (7 bases). CDR1 is KGHSH, CDR2 LQKENI, per germline. V shed 1 base and J shed 1 base, with 23 bases lying between them. This CDR3 is built from 19 residues.

The V and J genes are TRBV2 and TRBJ2-3; 9 nucleotides line up with TRBD1. Per germline, CDR1 SNHLY and CDR2 FYNNEI. CDR3 length: 12 residues. V was pared by 8 bases and J by 6 bases, with 3 bases of the junction left unmatched. The CDR3 is CASRDRVDTQYF. The CDR3 nucleotides read TGTGCCAGCCGGGACAGGGTCGATACGCAGTATTTT.

About this clone itself: The same CDR3 can be traced to other DNA sequences in this sample. The chain combines TRBV13 with TRBJ2-7; TRBD1 aligns across 9 bases. The V gene's germline CDR1 is PRHDT and CDR2 FYEKMQ (reference sequence). Trimming at V came to 5 bases and at J to 3 bases, leaving 5 bases not matched to a gene. The CDR3 sequence is 14 residues long. This CDR3 reads CASSPGTGSYEQYF. CDR3 DNA: TGTGCCAGCAGCCCTGGGACAGGGAGCTACGAGCAGTACTTC.

CDR3 region: CASSVLADSYEQYF. DNA for the CDR3: TGTGCCAGCAGCGTCCTAGCGGACTCCTACGAGCAGTACTTC. This chain links TRBV5-8 with TRBJ2-7, with 7 bases aligning to TRBD2. The ends lost 4 bases at V and 0 bases at J; junction bases unmatched: 4. The germline gives CDR1 SGHTS, CDR2 YDEGEE. The CDR3 runs 14 residues.

V and J are TRBV28 and TRBJ1-1; D unresolved. The CDR3 contains 16 residues. Germline V lookup: CDR1 MDHEN, CDR2 SYDVKM. Deletions cut 1 base from V and 3 bases from J, with 15 bases between. DNA of the CDR3: TGTGCCAGCAGTTTATATTTTGGGGAGGTTGACACTGAAGCTTTCTTT. The encoded protein is CASSLYFGEVDTEAFF. The full variable domain, its missing parts supplied by reference TRBV28 and TRBJ1-1, is DVKVTQSSRYLVKRTGEKVFLECVQDMDHENMFWYRQDPGLGLRLIYFSYDVKMKEKGDIPEGYSVSREKKERFSLILESASTNQTSMYLCASSLYFGEVDTEAFFGQGTRLTVV.

V is TRBV6-1 and J is TRBJ2-3; D gene uncertain. The CDR3 is 12 amino acids. Germline values: CDR1 MNHNS, CDR2 SASEGT. V lost 7 bases and J 4 bases, leaving 9 bases between the germline ends. CDR3 DNA sequence: TGTGCCAGCAATCCACTGGCAGATACGCAGTATTTT. This codes for CASNPLADTQYF.

The chain employs TRBV7-9 and TRBJ2-5, with TRBD1 identical over 7 bases. The trim removed 4 bases at V and 7 bases at J, leaving 12 bases unmatched. Germline CDR1 is SEHNR and CDR2 is FQNEAQ (reference sequence). This CDR3 has 15 amino acids. The CDR3: CASSSNRGPPVTQYF. The CDR3 region has the DNA TGTGCCAGCAGCTCGAACAGGGGCCCCCCAGTGACCCAGTACTTC.

This clone appeared once. The chain links TRBV7-8 to TRBJ2-6; D perhaps matches TRBD2 (5 bases). Germline V gives CDR1 SGHVS, CDR2 FQNEAQ. V was shortened by 3 bases and J by 0 bases, with 9 bases between the two germline ends. The CDR3 loop spans 16 amino acids. CDR3 region: CASSLTGGSGANVLTF. The CDR3 bases are TGTGCCAGCAGCTTGACTGGAGGCTCTGGGGCCAACGTCCTGACTTTC.

V usage is TRBV4-3 and J usage is TRBJ2-1, with 9 nucleotides matching TRBD2. Germline CDR1 LGHNA, CDR2 YSLEER. The trim removed 1 base at V and 0 bases at J, leaving 7 bases unmatched. The CDR3 consists of 18 residues. The CDR3 sequence is CASSQGASGESSYNEQFF. The CDR3 nucleotides read TGCGCCAGCAGCCAAGGGGCTAGCGGGGAGAGCTCCTACAATGAGCAGTTCTTC.

The gene calls are TRBV27 and TRBJ2-7; TRBD2 matches 7 bases. The ends lost 3 bases at V and 6 bases at J; junction bases unmatched: 11. Germline loops: CDR1 MNHEY, CDR2 SMNVEV (reference sequence). The CDR3 is made up of 15 amino acids. Here the CDR3 DNA reads TGTGCCAGCAGTTTTGTAGGGAGGGATTTCGCCGAGCAGTACTTC. This translates into CASSFVGRDFAEQYF.

The V gene is TRBV5-5, the J gene TRBJ2-1, with TRBD2 matching 15 bases. Germline V CDR1 and CDR2: SGHKS, YYEKEE (reference sequence). V trimming: 0 bases; J trimming: 8 bases; junction bases outside the gene matches: 9. The CDR3 totals 18 residues. DNA for the CDR3: TGTGCCAGCAGCTTGGGGACTAGCGGGAGGGCCTCGGTCGATGAGCAGTTCTTC. Its protein is CASSLGTSGRASVDEQFF.

Remarks on this clone: The sample holds other DNA sequences that translate to the same CDR3. The chain joins TRBV27 to TRBJ2-2; D is unresolved. The ends were cut back, 1 base at V and 5 bases at J, with 5 bases in the middle. Germline V gene data show CDR1 as MNHEY and CDR2 as SMNVEV (reference sequence). The CDR3 consists of 13 residues. CDR3 residues: CASSLLGTGELFF. CDR3 coding DNA: TGTGCCAGCAGTTTATTAGGGACCGGGGAGCTGTTTTTT.

The genes are TRBV6-6 and TRBJ1-4; no clear D. The CDR3 is 16 residues long. Germline CDR1 MNHNY, CDR2 SVGAGI (reference sequence). V was trimmed by 5 bases and J by 3 bases, leaving 16 bases between them. CDR3 in amino acids: CASSHPQAAANEKLFF. CDR3 nucleotides: TGTGCCAGCAGTCACCCCCAAGCCGCGGCTAATGAAAAACTGTTTTTT.

The chain joins TRBV10-2 to TRBJ2-1; TRBD2 matches 7 bases. Germline V CDR1 and CDR2: WSHSY, SAAADI. V shed 3 bases, J shed 7 bases, and the junction held 12 bases outside the gene matches. This CDR3 region has 16 residues. CDR3 loop: CASSERIGGSLNEQFF. As DNA, the CDR3 is TGCGCCAGCAGTGAAAGGATTGGCGGGAGTTTAAATGAGCAGTTCTTC.

The J gene is TRBJ2-3, the V gene TRBV11-2; 10 bases are shared with TRBD1. V gave up 5 bases and J gave up 13 bases; unmatched junction bases: 6. Germline assignment: CDR1 SGHAT and CDR2 FQNNGV. This CDR3 region has 12 residues. CDR3 DNA sequence: TGTGCCAGCAGCGGAGGGACAGGGGAGAAGTATTTT. This sequence encodes CASSGGTGEKYF.

The chain combines TRBV5-1 with TRBJ2-2; D gene uncertain. Per the germline V gene, CDR1 is SGHRS and CDR2 is YFSETQ. Trimming took 1 base from V and 8 from J, leaving 21 bases between them. This CDR3 is 17 amino acids long. The CDR3 nucleotides are TGCGCCAGCAGCTTGACAGATACGTCGTTTATGTGGGGGGAGCTGTTTTTT. It yields the protein CASSLTDTSFMWGELFF.

The CDR3 sequence is CASSRTGEVKQYF. CDR3 coding DNA: TGCGCCAGCAGCCGCACAGGGGAAGTTAAGCAGTACTTC. This chain uses TRBV4-1 with TRBJ2-7; TRBD1 aligns across 7 bases. This CDR3 spans 13 amino acids. The germline V gene has CDR1 MGHRA and CDR2 YSYEKL. Trimming at V came to 4 bases and at J to 8 bases, leaving 8 bases not matched to a gene.

The V gene is TRBV19, the J gene TRBJ2-5; 7 bases align to TRBD2. The CDR3 contains 18 residues. Germline lookup yields CDR1 LNHDA and CDR2 SQIVND (reference sequence). The ends lost 3 bases at V and 4 bases at J; junction bases unmatched: 17. CDR3 nucleotides: TGTGCCAGTAGTATCCTTGGTATCCCTAGCGGAGAAAGAGAGACCCAGTACTTC. Protein: CASSILGIPSGERETQYF.

Comment on this clone: The junction departs from germline at one end; a sequencing error may be responsible. The genes are TRBV4-3 and TRBJ2-3, with D possibly TRBD2 on 6 matching bases. The CDR3 has 16 residues. Looked up from germline, CDR1 is LGHNA and CDR2 is YSLEER. CDR3 loop: CASRQGLAQSTDTQYF. The CDR3 nucleotides read TGCGCCAGCAGACAAGGCCTAGCGCAAAGCACAGATACGCAGTATTTT.

This chain joins TRBV30 and TRBJ2-2; D is possibly TRBD1 (6 bases). Germline-derived CDR1 and CDR2 are GTSNPN and SVGIG (reference sequence). V was trimmed by 0 bases and J by 7 bases, leaving 6 bases between them. There are 12 residues in the CDR3. CDR3 amino acids: CAWSVGGGELFF. CDR3 DNA sequence: TGTGCCTGGAGTGTAGGGGGCGGGGAGCTGTTTTTT.

V gene TRBV28 combines with J gene TRBJ2-7; 8 positions match TRBD2. CDR3 length equals 13 residues. The trim removed 6 bases at V and 2 bases at J, leaving 3 bases unmatched. The V gene's germline CDR1 is MDHEN and CDR2 SYDVKM. The CDR3 loop reads CASRLGLAYEQYF. DNA of the CDR3: TGTGCCAGCAGACTGGGACTAGCCTACGAGCAGTACTTC.

The V gene is TRBV5-5, the J gene TRBJ2-1; unclear D gene. The V end was cut by 3 bases, the J end by 9 bases, with 10 bases between. CDR3 length: 12 residues. Germline CDR1 reads SGHKS; CDR2 reads YYEKEE (reference sequence). CDR3 residues: CASSWTSGEQFF. CDR3 nucleotides: TGTGCCAGCAGCTGGACCTCCGGTGAGCAGTTCTTC. The whole variable domain, filled in from reference TRBV5-5 and TRBJ2-1, reads DAGVTQSPTHLIKTRGQQVTLRCSPISGHKSVSWYQQVLGQGPQFIFQYYEKEERGRGNFPDRFSARQFPNYSSELNVNALLLGDSALYLCASSWTSGEQFFGPGTRLTVL.

This chain links TRBV15 with TRBJ2-1; 9 positions agree with TRBD1. CDR3 size: 17 residues. Unmatched junction bases numbered 10, after V lost 0 bases and J lost 7 bases. Germline CDR1 is LNHNV and CDR2 is YYDKDF (reference sequence). The CDR3 nucleotides read TGTGCCACCAGCAGAGAACGGGACAGGGAGCTTTCAAATGAGCAGTTCTTC. Translated, it gives CATSRERDRELSNEQFF.

This clone has only one observation. The junction departs from germline at one end; a sequencing error may be responsible. The chain employs TRBV7-9 and TRBJ2-1; tentative D call: TRBD2 (6 bases). Germline loops: CDR1 SEHNR, CDR2 FQNEAQ (reference sequence). The CDR3 contains 16 residues. In DNA, the CDR3 is TGTGCCAGCAGCGTAGCGTCCTCGGGAGTGAGGAATGAGCAGTTCTTC. Translation: CASSVASSGVRNEQFF.

This chain joins TRBV15 and TRBJ2-6, with D perhaps TRBD1 (6 bases). CDR1 LNHNV and CDR2 YYDKDF come from the germline V gene (reference sequence). This CDR3 comprises 19 residues. Trimming removed 3 bases from V and 2 bases from J, with 20 bases in between. The CDR3 coding sequence is TGTGCCACCAGCAGGCCCGACAGGTTTTCCAGCCCTGGGGCCAACGTCCTGACTTTC. Translation: CATSRPDRFSSPGANVLTF.